This T cell receptor beta chain was sequenced for a study of cytomegalovirus exposure and HLA in healthy donors. With 60 Vbeta and 13 Jbeta primers, the PCR was carried out. Repertoires were generated with immunoSEQ multiplex PCR, while TCRdb's copy carries only in-frame clones and drops some. The sample consists of 130,000 or so clones, approximately 78% of them appearing once. CDR3 length equals 12 residues. In germline, CDR1 is MDHEN, CDR2 SYDVKM. Deletions cut 6 bases from V and 9 bases from J, with 15 bases between. Sequencing was performed on PBMCs. The genes are TRBV28 and TRBJ2-7; D not certain. The TCR comes from a man aged 35 to 55 in good health and CMV-seronegative. CDR3 nucleotides: TGTGCCAGCAGGTCCCCAGGCTTCGGGCAGTACTTC. Its protein product is CASRSPGFGQYF. Filled out from reference TRBV28 and TRBJ2-7, the complete variable domain reads DVKVTQSSRYLVKRTGEKVFLECVQDMDHENMFWYRQDPGLGLRLIYFSYDVKMKEKGDIPEGYSVSREKKERFSLILESASTNQTSMYLCASRSPGFGQYFGPGTRLTVT.